This T cell receptor beta chain emerged from a study of regulatory T cells in long-lasting Graves disease. Study at large: The antithyroid drugs taken by newly diagnosed Graves' patients had been used for under 3 months. Study-wide findings and caveats: The study found TRBV28, TRBJ1-2 and TRBJ2-5 favored in persistent disease.

The junction had 6 bases not matched to a gene; V was cut back by 6 bases and J by 5 bases. Germline V gene data show CDR1 as SGHAT and CDR2 as FQNNGV. This CDR3 has 16 residues. This clonotype was seen a handful of times. Its matching antigen is unknown. CDR3-region Arm-PCR and iRepertoire HTBI primers produced the TCR beta libraries. TCRdb recomputed calls from the multiplex PCR reads with MiXCR, one row per CDR3 protein. Here the sample spans approximately 480,000 distinct CDR3 sequences, 15% to 20% being singletons. The time point is: newly diagnosed GD, antithyroid drugs for less than 3 months. There was RNA extracted from PBMCs, and the TCR library was made from it. The patients were enrolled through endocrinology in Xi'an, China. These records were also assigned to another study, of T cells in Graves' hyperthyroidism and ophthalmopathy. Turning to that study: RT-PCR in the first round (using the HTBI primer set) targeted the TCR CDR3.

Sequences were derived from peripheral blood mononuclear cells (PBMCs), sampled at new diagnosis, from a patient treated with antithyroid drugs. V gene TRBV11-2 combines with J gene TRBJ2-1; 14 positions match TRBD2. The origin of this receptor is a man aged 40-50 years with Graves disease. The CDR3 loop reads CASRATSGRAHNEQFF. In DNA form, the CDR3 reads TGTGCCAGCAGGGCGACTAGCGGGAGGGCCCACAATGAGCAGTTCTTC. Full variable domain (rest looked up from reference TRBV11-2 and TRBJ2-1): EAGVAQSPRYKIIEKRQSVAFWCNPISGHATLYWYQQILGQGPKLLIQFQNNGVVDDSQLPKDRFSAERLKGVDSTLKIQPAKLEDSAVYLCASRATSGRAHNEQFFGPGTRLTVL.